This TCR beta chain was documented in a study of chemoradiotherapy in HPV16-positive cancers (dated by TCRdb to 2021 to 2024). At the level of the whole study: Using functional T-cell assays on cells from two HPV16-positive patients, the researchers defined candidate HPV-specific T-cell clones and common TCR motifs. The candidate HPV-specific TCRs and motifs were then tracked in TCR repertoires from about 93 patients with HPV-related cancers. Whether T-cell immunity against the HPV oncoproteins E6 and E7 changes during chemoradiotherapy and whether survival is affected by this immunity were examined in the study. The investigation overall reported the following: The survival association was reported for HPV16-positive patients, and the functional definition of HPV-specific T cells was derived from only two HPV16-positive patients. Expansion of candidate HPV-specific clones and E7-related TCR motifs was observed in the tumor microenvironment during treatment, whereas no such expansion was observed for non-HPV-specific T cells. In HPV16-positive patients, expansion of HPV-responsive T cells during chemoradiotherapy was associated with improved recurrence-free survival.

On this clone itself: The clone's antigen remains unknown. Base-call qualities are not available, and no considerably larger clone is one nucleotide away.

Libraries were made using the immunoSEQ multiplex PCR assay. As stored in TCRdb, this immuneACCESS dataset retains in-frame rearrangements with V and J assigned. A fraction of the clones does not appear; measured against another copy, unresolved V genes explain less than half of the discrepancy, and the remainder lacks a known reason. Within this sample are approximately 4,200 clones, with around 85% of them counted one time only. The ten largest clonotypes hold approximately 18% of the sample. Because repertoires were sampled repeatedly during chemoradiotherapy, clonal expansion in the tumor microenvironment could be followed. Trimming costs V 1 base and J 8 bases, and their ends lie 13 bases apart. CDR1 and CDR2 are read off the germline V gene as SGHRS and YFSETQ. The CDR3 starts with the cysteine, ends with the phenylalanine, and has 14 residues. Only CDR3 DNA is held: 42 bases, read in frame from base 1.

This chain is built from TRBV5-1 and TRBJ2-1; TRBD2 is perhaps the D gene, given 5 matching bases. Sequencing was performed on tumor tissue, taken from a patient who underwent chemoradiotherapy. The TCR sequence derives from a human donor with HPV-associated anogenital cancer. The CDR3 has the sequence CASSLLPGSYEQFF. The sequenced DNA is TGCGCCAGCAGCTTGTTACCGGGAAGCTATGAGCAGTTCTTC.